This TCR beta chain was recorded in a study of T cell responses to AZD1222 COVID-19 vaccine. Overall study context: Whether given at about 4 or about 12 weeks, second doses were pooled. Study results and limitations: Repertoire sampling happened only post peak T cell response. Baseline serostatus was positive in only a handful of AZD1222 recipients. Donors were largely white British and mainly female; clonal diversity was possibly underestimated.

CDR1 SNHLY and CDR2 FYNNEI come from the germline V gene. V was clipped by 3 bases and J by 7 bases; unmatched bases: 8. The CDR3 loop spans 15 amino acids. As concerns this clone: Its antigen is unidentified.

The repertoire was sequenced with immunoSEQ multiplex PCR; TCRdb's copy has only in-frame clones and lacks some. The top ten clones hold approximately 1.5% of a sample with some 110,000 clones, approximately 90% of them seen once. Sequenced material: peripheral blood, taken on day 0 of AZD1222 vaccination. The genes are TRBV2 and TRBJ1-5, with 8 bases that match TRBD1. This sequence was found in an adult in good health. In DNA form, the CDR3 reads TGTGCCAGCAGTGAGGTCGGGGCAGGGGGCCAGCCCCAGCATTTT. Translation gives CASSEVGAGGQPQHF.